The 10 T cell receptor beta chains below were found in one sample sequenced in a study of blood T cells in healthy people across ages. It was with a sample-barcoded 5' primer and a J-beta primer mix that a second PCR of roughly 7 to 11 cycles was run. MiXCR was run by TCRdb on the 5' RACE reads, yielding one entry per CDR3 protein. The table has more than 900,000 distinct CDR3 sequences, roughly 28% seen once. This sample was also put to use in a study of T cells of mothers and their children.

The specimen was blood. The receptor source for this set is a woman aged 40 to 50 in good health.

The chain couples TRBV4-2 to TRBJ2-5, with D unresolved. Looked up from germline, CDR1 is LGHNA and CDR2 is YNFKEQ. Trimming took off 3 bases at V and 1 base at J, with 6 bases between the two ends. This CDR3 is 13 amino acids long. CDR3 bases: TGTGCCAGCAGCCAGGATATCCAAGAGACCCAGTACTTC. Its protein product is CASSQDIQETQYF.

A word on this clonotype: A much more abundant neighbour one base away suggests this may be a read error. CDR3 in DNA: TGTGCCGGCAGCTTGGTGCGGGTCCCGGGCGGGGAGCTGTTTTTT. It is translated as CAGSLVRVPGGELFF. V usage is TRBV5-6 and J usage is TRBJ2-2; TRBD2 might be the D (5 bases). The CDR3 spans 15 residues. From germline, CDR1 is SGHDT and CDR2 YYEEEE.

This clonotype was detected ten times or more. The chain carries TRBV6-6 and TRBJ2-4; D possibly corresponds to TRBD2 (5 bases). Trimming stripped 0 bases from V and 1 base from J, with 7 bases between. From germline, CDR1 is MNHNY and CDR2 SVGAGI (reference sequence). The CDR3 runs 15 residues. The CDR3 region has the DNA TGTGCCAGCAGTTACTCGAGGGTTGCCAAAAACATTCAGTACTTC. This gives the protein CASSYSRVAKNIQYF.

At least ten counts were recorded for this clonotype. The chain couples TRBV7-2 to TRBJ1-2, with TRBD1 as a possible D gene (6 bases). The ends were cut back, 0 bases at V and 2 bases at J, with 7 bases in the middle. The CDR3 runs to 14 residues. Germline assignment: CDR1 SGHTA and CDR2 FQGNSA. DNA of the CDR3: TGTGCCAGCAGCTTAGCCACAGGGAACTATGGCTACACCTTC. Translated: CASSLATGNYGYTF.

This clonotype was found many times. V is TRBV2 and J is TRBJ1-2; 8 bases are shared with TRBD1. Losses at the gene ends were 6 bases for V and 3 bases for J; bases not matched to a gene: 6. The CDR3 runs to 14 residues. The germline V gene has CDR1 SNHLY and CDR2 FYNNEI. The chain's CDR3 is CASRRDRTYYGYTF. The CDR3 nucleotides read TGTGCCAGCAGACGGGACAGGACCTACTATGGCTACACCTTC.

This clonotype was seen at least ten times. V and J are TRBV7-2 and TRBJ1-2; D not resolved. The CDR3 covers 15 residues. V lost 5 bases to trimming and J lost 1 base, with 14 bases between them. CDR1 and CDR2 from the germline V gene are SGHTA and FQGNSA. The CDR3 here is CASSAAKDGNYGYTF. As DNA, the CDR3 is TGTGCCAGCAGCGCCGCCAAGGACGGTAACTATGGCTACACCTTC.

This clonotype was picked up a small number of times. This chain links TRBV7-2 with TRBJ2-3; TRBD2 aligns across 11 bases. The CDR3 has 15 residues. Trimming at V came to 3 bases and at J to 7 bases, leaving 6 bases not matched to a gene. CDR1 is SGHTA, CDR2 FQGNSA, per germline. The CDR3 coding sequence is TGTGCCAGCAGCTTCACTAGCGGGGGCTCAAATACGCAGTATTTT. It is translated as CASSFTSGGSNTQYF.

The chain recombines TRBV6-5 with TRBJ2-5, with D perhaps matching TRBD1 or TRBD2 (5 bases each). Looked up from germline, CDR1 is MNHEY and CDR2 is SVGAGI. This CDR3 comprises 13 residues. V lost 4 bases and J lost 5, with 11 bases in between. The CDR3, as DNA: TGTGCCAGCAGTTGCAGGGACGGCGAGACCCAGTACTTC. Encoded protein: CASSCRDGETQYF.

This clonotype was found many times. This chain connects TRBV6-6 to TRBJ2-7, with 8 bases fitting TRBD1. Germline V gene data show CDR1 as MNHNY and CDR2 as SVGAGI (reference sequence). This CDR3 region has 15 residues. V trimming: 6 bases; J trimming: 1 base; junction bases outside the gene matches: 8. The CDR3 region has the DNA TGTGCCAGCAGCTTGGACAGGGTCGGGTCCTACGAGCAGTACTTC. Amino acids: CASSLDRVGSYEQYF.

The chain employs TRBV28 and TRBJ2-1; 14 bases align to TRBD2. Trimming took 5 bases from V and 15 from J; bases not matched to a gene: 9. Germline CDR1 reads MDHEN; CDR2 reads SYDVKM. This CDR3 comprises 14 residues. CDR3 sequence (DNA): TGTGCCAGCAGTCAGACTAGCGGGGGGGCGTTGGGGTTCTTC. It codes for CASSQTSGGALGFF.